These 16 T cell receptor beta chains were all obtained from the same sample, sequenced in a study of T-cell reconstitution after alpha-beta-depleted transplantation in children (dated by TCRdb to about 2016). Library method: PCR. The sample was run on an Illumina HiSeq 2500. Molecular barcoding was employed in the preparation of TCR libraries, with unique molecular identifiers being used to normalize TCRbeta repertoire quantification. TCRdb reran the public reads through fastp at Q25 and MiXCR, keeping productive beta chains. Each CDR3 protein appears once, grouped with its most common genes and DNA. In this sample the table shows roughly 310,000 distinct CDR3 sequences, about a quarter of which occur a single time. The ten biggest clones cover 9.5% to 13% of the sample. Sample treatment or condition, as interpreted from the label and publication: allogeneic hematopoietic cell transplantation with graft depleted of TCRalphabeta T cells and CD19 B cells.

Sequencing was performed on PBMCs, mostly from graft donor cells, taken 180 days after TCRalphabeta/CD19-depleted stem cell transplant. The receptors here all came from a male patient between 5 and 17 years old who had a stem cell transplant for acute lymphoblastic leukemia, so the T cells may come from the graft donor.

This clonotype was observed a handful of times. The rearrangement uses TRBV5-6 and TRBJ1-2, with D hard to call. The ends were cut back, 0 bases at V and 8 bases at J, with 11 bases in the middle. The CDR3 sequence is 13 residues long. Germline CDR1 reads SGHDT; CDR2 reads YYEEEE. As DNA, the CDR3 is TGTGCCAGCAGCTTGGGACGTCGGTACGGCTACACCTTC. It is translated as CASSLGRRYGYTF. Full variable domain (missing parts from reference TRBV5-6 and TRBJ1-2): DAGVTQSPTHLIKTRGQQVTLRCSPKSGHDTVSWYQQALGQGPQFIFQYYEEEERQRGNFPDRFSGHQFPNYSSELNVNALLLGDSALYLCASSLGRRYGYTFGSGTRLTVV.

This clonotype was recorded a few times. The chain has TRBV5-1 and TRBJ2-7; D is perhaps TRBD1 or TRBD2 (6 bases each). The CDR3 has 15 residues. Germline loops: CDR1 SGHRS, CDR2 YFSETQ. The V gene lost 4 bases and the J gene lost 1 base, with 15 bases spanning the gap. The CDR3 loop is CASSLMGAGSYEQYF. CDR3 nucleotides: TGCGCCAGCAGCCTGATGGGGGCGGGGTCCTACGAGCAGTACTTC.

As for this clonotype: Just one base apart from a much larger clone, this may be a read error. The chain combines TRBV12-3 or TRBV12-4 with TRBJ2-5; 8 nucleotides align to TRBD1. V trimming: 6 bases; J trimming: 7 bases; junction bases outside the gene matches: 13. This CDR3 is 15 amino acids long. Written as DNA, the CDR3 is TGTGCCAGCAGCCCGGGACAGGTTGGGAGAGGGACCCAGTACTTC. It codes for CASSPGQVGRGTQYF.

The sample holds many counts of this clonotype. The chain links TRBV6-5 to TRBJ1-1; D remains unclear. Germline V CDR1 and CDR2: MNHEY, SVGAGI. Trimming stripped 6 bases from V and 8 bases from J, with 13 bases between. The CDR3 contains 12 residues. This CDR3 reads CASRQPGWEAFF. The CDR3 DNA reads as TGTGCCAGCAGACAACCCGGGTGGGAAGCTTTCTTT.

The V call is TRBV18, the J call TRBJ1-5, with TRBD1 matching over 7 bases. Germline CDR1 KGHSH, CDR2 LQKENI. The CDR3 totals 17 residues. The V segment lost 6 bases and the J segment 0 bases; nucleotides outside the gene matches: 11. The CDR3 coding sequence is TGTGCCAGCTCCTATCAAACTACAGGGGTTAGCAATCAGCCCCAGCATTTT. Translated: CASSYQTTGVSNQPQHF. Combining the CDR3 with reference TRBV18 and TRBJ1-5 gives the whole variable domain NAGVMQNPRHLVRRRGQEARLRCSPMKGHSHVYWYRQLPEEGLKFMVYLQKENIIDESGMPKERFSAEFPKEGPSILRIQQVVRGDSAAYFCASSYQTTGVSNQPQHFGDGTRLSIL.

The gene calls are TRBV28 and TRBJ2-7; 7 bases map to TRBD2. CDR3 size: 14 residues. Germline V CDR1 and CDR2: MDHEN, SYDVKM. V dropped 8 bases and J dropped 3; count of bases not matched to a gene: 10. The CDR3, as DNA: TGTGCCAGCGCAAAGCCAGGGAGGGGCTACGAGCAGTACTTC. The encoded protein is CASAKPGRGYEQYF.

The gene calls are TRBV12-3 or TRBV12-4 and TRBJ1-5; no reliable D call. V was pared by 5 bases and J by 2 bases, with 10 bases between. The CDR3 is 14 residues long. The CDR3 sequence is CASSPLYGNQPQHF. The CDR3, as DNA: TGTGCCAGCAGTCCTCTATACGGCAATCAGCCCCAGCATTTT.

This chain links TRBV20-1 with TRBJ2-7, with 7 bases fitting TRBD1. CDR3 length equals 12 residues. J lost 2 bases, V lost 6 bases, and 4 bases had no gene match. Germline values: CDR1 DFQATT, CDR2 SNEGSKA (reference sequence). This CDR3 reads CSAHRGTYEQYF. In DNA, the CDR3 is TGCAGTGCCCACAGGGGTACCTACGAGCAGTACTTC.

This chain uses TRBV12-3 or TRBV12-4 with TRBJ2-6; no definite D call. V lost 6 bases and J 0 bases, leaving 6 bases between the germline ends. CDR3 length equals 14 residues. The CDR3 nucleotides are TGTGCCAGCAGCCTTCCCTCTGGGGCCAACGTCCTGACTTTC. Residues: CASSLPSGANVLTF.

The rearrangement uses TRBV5-1 and TRBJ2-5; D may be TRBD1 (8 bases). The ends were cut back, 4 bases at V and 5 bases at J, with 18 bases in the middle. The CDR3 covers 15 residues. From germline, CDR1 is SGHRS and CDR2 YFSETQ. CDR3 amino acids: CASSQGALGGETQYF. CDR3 sequence (DNA): TGCGCCAGCAGCCAGGGGGCATTGGGAGGGGAGACCCAGTACTTC. The full variable domain, with the rest looked up from reference TRBV5-1 and TRBJ2-5, is KAGVTQTPRYLIKTRGQQVTLSCSPISGHRSVSWYQQTPGQGLQFLFEYFSETQRNKGNFPGRFSGRQFSNSRSEMNVSTLELGDSALYLCASSQGALGGETQYFGPGTRLLVL.

Only a few counts were recorded for this clonotype. CDR3 loop: CASSLSYEQFF. In DNA, the CDR3 is TGTGCCAGCAGTTTATCCTATGAGCAGTTCTTC. The V call is TRBV12-3 or TRBV12-4, the J call TRBJ2-1, with D hard to call. Trimming took off 2 bases at V and 8 bases at J, with 4 bases between the two ends. The CDR3 runs to 11 residues.

The table lists this clonotype with many counts. V usage is TRBV5-1 and J usage is TRBJ1-2, with 7 bases lining up with TRBD1. Germline V gene sequence: CDR1 SGHRS, CDR2 YFSETQ. With 0 bases clipped from V and 8 bases from J, the junction kept 4 bases outside the gene matches. The CDR3 extends over 13 amino acids. DNA for the CDR3: TGCGCCAGCAGCTTGGGACAGGGCGGCGGCTACACCTTC. This codes for CASSLGQGGGYTF.

This chain links TRBV5-1 with TRBJ2-1; no clear D gene. V was pared by 2 bases and J by 0 bases, with 9 bases between. Germline CDR1 is SGHRS and CDR2 is YFSETQ. The CDR3 consists of 15 residues. CDR3 residues: CASSLVGISYNEQFF. In DNA form, the CDR3 reads TGCGCCAGCAGCTTAGTGGGGATCTCCTACAATGAGCAGTTCTTC. Using reference TRBV5-1 and TRBJ2-1 for the parts outside the CDR3, the full variable domain is KAGVTQTPRYLIKTRGQQVTLSCSPISGHRSVSWYQQTPGQGLQFLFEYFSETQRNKGNFPGRFSGRQFSNSRSEMNVSTLELGDSALYLCASSLVGISYNEQFFGPGTRLTVL.

This clonotype has just a few counts. The V gene is TRBV9, the J gene TRBJ2-3; TRBD2 matches 10 bases. Germline CDR1 SGDLS, CDR2 YYNGEE. V was clipped by 4 bases and J by 4 bases; unmatched bases: 3. The CDR3 runs 14 residues. The CDR3 DNA follows: TGTGCCAGCAGCTCTAGCGGGAGCCCAGATACGCAGTATTTT. Translated, it gives CASSSSGSPDTQYF.

The chain uses TRBV7-6 and TRBJ2-1; TRBD2 is a possible D gene (6 bases). The germline CDR1 and CDR2 sequences are SGHVS and FNYEAQ. The CDR3 length is 18 residues. V was trimmed by 1 base and J by 0 bases, leaving 16 bases between them. The CDR3: CASSLVRLAPSSYNEQFF. In nucleotides, the CDR3 is TGTGCCAGCAGCTTAGTACGGCTAGCGCCGAGCTCCTACAATGAGCAGTTCTTC.

The chain combines TRBV7-6 with TRBJ2-1; the D gene is possibly TRBD1 (6 bases). The V gene lost 3 bases and the J gene lost 5 bases, with 17 bases spanning the gap. Germline V gives CDR1 SGHVS, CDR2 FNYEAQ. This CDR3 has 16 residues. CDR3 in amino acids: CASSFSPGHMDNEQFF. The DNA of the CDR3 is TGTGCCAGCAGCTTCAGCCCGGGACATATGGACAATGAGCAGTTCTTC.